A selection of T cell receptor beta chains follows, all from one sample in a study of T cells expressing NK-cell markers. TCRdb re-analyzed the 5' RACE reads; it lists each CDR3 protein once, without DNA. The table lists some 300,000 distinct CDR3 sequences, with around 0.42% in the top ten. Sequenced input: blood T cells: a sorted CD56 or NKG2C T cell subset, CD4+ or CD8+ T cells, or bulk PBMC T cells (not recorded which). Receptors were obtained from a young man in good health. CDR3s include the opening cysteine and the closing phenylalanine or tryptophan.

CASSRAGLQETQYF	TRBV4-2	TRBJ2-5
CASSFRGAQETQYF	TRBV7-9	TRBJ2-5
CSAPKERVLPPYEQYF	TRBV20-1	TRBJ2-7
CSVDNPRRATDTQYF	TRBV29-1	TRBJ2-3
CSATPSGNTIYF	TRBV20-1	TRBJ1-3
CASSQDGGLDWTQYF	TRBV3-1	TRBJ2-3
CARQKVDNQPQHF	TRBV6-4	TRBJ1-5
CASSDGTGGHYEQYF	TRBV6-1	TRBJ2-7
CASSQEPSTSNTGELFF	TRBV4-3	TRBJ2-2
CASSLPLGNTGELFF	TRBV5-1	TRBJ2-2
CASSWGRIQETQYF	TRBV5-6	TRBJ2-5
CASSFEEANYGYTF	TRBV7-8	TRBJ1-2
CSARDPSGRMTSAYNEQFF	TRBV20-1	TRBJ2-1
CSARELAGKEAYEQYF	TRBV20-1	TRBJ2-7
CASGPAGLAFF	TRBV6-1	TRBJ1-1
CASRNRGSTDTQYF	TRBV21-1	TRBJ2-3
CSVGLAETGEQYF	TRBV29-1	TRBJ2-7
CASGRGTNTDTQYF	TRBV5-1	TRBJ2-3
CASSSRDRGRTNEKLFF	TRBV27	TRBJ1-4
CASKTTSVYNEQFF	TRBV6-1	TRBJ2-1
CASSPIGGLGTEAFF	TRBV12-3/TRBV12-4	TRBJ1-1
CASSRGGVLAGMYEQYF	TRBV3-1	TRBJ2-7
CASSLAPSGRAEQFF	TRBV7-2	TRBJ2-1
CASSSGMGEKLFF	TRBV12-3/TRBV12-4	TRBJ1-4
CASSTLAGGYNEQFF	TRBV2	TRBJ2-1
CASSPGNTIYF	TRBV18	TRBJ1-3
CATSENPNNEQFF	TRBV24-1	TRBJ2-1
CSASLAGYTDTQYF	TRBV20-1	TRBJ2-3
CAISRSVYQETQYF	TRBV10-3	TRBJ2-5
CASSMYRTGQETQYF	TRBV7-2	TRBJ2-5
CSARSRGLLLHEQFF	TRBV20-1	TRBJ2-1
CSVVYGRHTEAFF	TRBV29-1	TRBJ1-1
CASSDLGNSPLHF	TRBV25-1	TRBJ1-6
CAISGRLAGEPNEQFF	TRBV10-3	TRBJ2-1
CASSLPIRLAGLRGEQFF	TRBV7-8	TRBJ2-1
CATSPGFRQPQHF	TRBV12-3/TRBV12-4	TRBJ1-5
CASSQGPPGEPQHF	TRBV3-1	TRBJ1-5
CASSQTTSTDTQYF	TRBV7-6	TRBJ2-3
CSVDPPGQGLQETQYF	TRBV29-1	TRBJ2-5
CSVERTGVWSEQYF	TRBV29-1	TRBJ2-7
CSSQGRGETQYF	TRBV29-1	TRBJ2-5
CASSLGAGPSYEQYF	TRBV12-3/TRBV12-4	TRBJ2-7
CASSSTRDRREKLFF	TRBV7-8	TRBJ1-4
CASRKMDGNTGELFF	TRBV12-3/TRBV12-4	TRBJ2-2
CASSRGQGGQPQHF	TRBV6-1	TRBJ1-5
CATRRGSGSSEQFF	TRBV12-3/TRBV12-4	TRBJ2-1
CASSRDTTYEQYF	TRBV4-1	TRBJ2-7
CASSKMVERNIQYF	TRBV27	TRBJ2-4
CSVITGVNSPLHF	TRBV29-1	TRBJ1-6
CASSLAGRFSGNTIYF	TRBV6-1	TRBJ1-3
CAVSGTSGRTDTQYF	TRBV7-2	TRBJ2-3
CASSHTPGDEQFF	TRBV7-2	TRBJ2-1
CASSFRIMGEQFF	TRBV7-2	TRBJ2-1
CASSIARTGLSSAFF	TRBV19	TRBJ1-1
CASSQDAQLAGAYEQFF	TRBV4-3	TRBJ2-1